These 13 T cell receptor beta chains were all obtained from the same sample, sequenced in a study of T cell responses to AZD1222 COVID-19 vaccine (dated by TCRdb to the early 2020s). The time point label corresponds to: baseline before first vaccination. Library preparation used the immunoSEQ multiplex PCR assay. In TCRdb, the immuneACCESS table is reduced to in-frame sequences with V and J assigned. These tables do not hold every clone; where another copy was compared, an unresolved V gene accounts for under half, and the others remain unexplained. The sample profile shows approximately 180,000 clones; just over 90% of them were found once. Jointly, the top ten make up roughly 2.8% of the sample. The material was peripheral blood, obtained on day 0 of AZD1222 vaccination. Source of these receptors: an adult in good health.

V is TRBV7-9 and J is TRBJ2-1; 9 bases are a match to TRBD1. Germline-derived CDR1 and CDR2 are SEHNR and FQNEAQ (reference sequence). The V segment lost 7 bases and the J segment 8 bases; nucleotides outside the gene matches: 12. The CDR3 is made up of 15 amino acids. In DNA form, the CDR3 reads TGTGCCAGCATCCCAGGGGACAGGGACTTCGATGAGCAGTTCTTC. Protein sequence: CASIPGDRDFDEQFF. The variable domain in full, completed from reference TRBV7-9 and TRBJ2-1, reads DTGVSQNPRHKITKRGQNVTFRCDPISEHNRLYWYRQTLGQGPEFLTYFQNEAQLEKSRLLSDRFSAERPKGSFSTLEIQRTEQGDSAMYLCASIPGDRDFDEQFFGPGTRLTVL.

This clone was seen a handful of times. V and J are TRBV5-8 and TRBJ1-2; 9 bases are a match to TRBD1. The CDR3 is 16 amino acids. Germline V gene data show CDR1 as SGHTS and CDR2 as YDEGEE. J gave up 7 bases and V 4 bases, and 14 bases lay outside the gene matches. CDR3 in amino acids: CASSTETPGQGSGYTF. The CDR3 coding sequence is TGTGCCAGCAGCACGGAAACCCCGGGACAGGGTTCTGGCTACACCTTC.

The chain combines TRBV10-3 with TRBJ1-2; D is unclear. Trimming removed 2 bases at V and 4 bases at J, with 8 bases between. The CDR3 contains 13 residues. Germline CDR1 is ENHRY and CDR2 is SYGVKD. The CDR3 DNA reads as TGTGCCATCAGTGAGCGGACGGGCTATGGCTACACCTTC. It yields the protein CAISERTGYGYTF.

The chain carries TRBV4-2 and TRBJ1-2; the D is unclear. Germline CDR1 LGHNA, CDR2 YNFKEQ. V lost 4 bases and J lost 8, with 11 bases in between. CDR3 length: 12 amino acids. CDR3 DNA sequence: TGTGCCAGCAGCCCGGAGGATAGGGGCTACACCTTC. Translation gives CASSPEDRGYTF.

DNA for the CDR3: TGTGCCAGCAGTTGGGCAGGGGGCGCGGTCGAGCAGTACTTC. This encodes CASSWAGGAVEQYF. The chain carries TRBV6-5 and TRBJ2-7; 8 bases are a match to TRBD1. The CDR3 contains 14 residues. Per the germline V gene, CDR1 is MNHEY and CDR2 is SVGAGI. The V segment lost 4 bases and the J segment 6 bases; nucleotides outside the gene matches: 8.

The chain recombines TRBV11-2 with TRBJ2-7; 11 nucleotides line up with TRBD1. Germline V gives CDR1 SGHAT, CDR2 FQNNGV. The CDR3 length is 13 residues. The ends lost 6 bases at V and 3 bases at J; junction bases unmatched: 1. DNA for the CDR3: TGTGCCAGCAGGGGACAGGGGGGCTACGAGCAGTACTTC. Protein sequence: CASRGQGGYEQYF.

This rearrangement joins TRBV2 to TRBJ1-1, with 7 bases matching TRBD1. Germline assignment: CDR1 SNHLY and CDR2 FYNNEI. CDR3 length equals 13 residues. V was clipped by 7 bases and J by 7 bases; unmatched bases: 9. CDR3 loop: CASNTVGTVEAFF. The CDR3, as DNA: TGTGCCAGCAACACGGTGGGGACAGTTGAAGCTTTCTTT. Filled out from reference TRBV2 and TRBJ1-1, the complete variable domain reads EPEVTQTPSHQVTQMGQEVILRCVPISNHLYFYWYRQILGQKVEFLVSFYNNEISEKSEIFDDQFSVERPDGSNFTLKIRSTKLEDSAMYFCASNTVGTVEAFFGQGTRLTVV.

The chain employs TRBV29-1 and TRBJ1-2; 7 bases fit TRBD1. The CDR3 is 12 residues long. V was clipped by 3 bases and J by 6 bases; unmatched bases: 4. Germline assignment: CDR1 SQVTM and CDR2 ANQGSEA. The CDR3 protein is CSVERTGDGYTF. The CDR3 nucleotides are TGCAGCGTTGAGAGAACAGGGGATGGCTACACCTTC.

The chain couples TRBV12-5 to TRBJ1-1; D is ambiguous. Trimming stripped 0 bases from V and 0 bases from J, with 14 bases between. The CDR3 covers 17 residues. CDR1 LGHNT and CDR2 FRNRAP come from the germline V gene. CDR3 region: CASGLVPLVQMNTEAFF. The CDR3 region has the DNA TGTGCTAGTGGTTTGGTACCCCTGGTCCAAATGAACACTGAAGCTTTCTTT.

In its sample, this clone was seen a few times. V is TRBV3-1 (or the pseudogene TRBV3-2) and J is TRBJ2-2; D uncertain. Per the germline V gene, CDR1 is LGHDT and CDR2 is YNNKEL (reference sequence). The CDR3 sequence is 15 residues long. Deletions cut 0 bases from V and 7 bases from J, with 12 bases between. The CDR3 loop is CASSQDARIGGELFF. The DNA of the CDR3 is TGTGCCAGCAGCCAAGATGCCCGCATCGGCGGGGAGCTGTTTTTT.

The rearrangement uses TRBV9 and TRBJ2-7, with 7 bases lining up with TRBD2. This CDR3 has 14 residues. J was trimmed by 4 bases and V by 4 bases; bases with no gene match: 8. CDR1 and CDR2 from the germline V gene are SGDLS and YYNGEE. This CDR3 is CASSLGGGSYEQYF. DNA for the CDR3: TGTGCCAGCAGCCTCGGCGGGGGTTCGTACGAGCAGTACTTC.

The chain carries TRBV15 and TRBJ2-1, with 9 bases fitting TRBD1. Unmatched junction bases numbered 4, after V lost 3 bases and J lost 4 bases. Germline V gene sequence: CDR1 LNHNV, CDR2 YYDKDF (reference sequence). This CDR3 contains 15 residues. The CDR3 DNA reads TGTGCCACCAGCAGTGGGGACAGGGCTTACAATGAGCAGTTCTTC. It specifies CATSSGDRAYNEQFF.

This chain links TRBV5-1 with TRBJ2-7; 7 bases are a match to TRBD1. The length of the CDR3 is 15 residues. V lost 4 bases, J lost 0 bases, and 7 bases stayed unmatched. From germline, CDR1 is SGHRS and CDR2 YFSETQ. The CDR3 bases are TGCGCCAGCAGCATCGAGGGGACAGTCTCCTACGAGCAGTACTTC. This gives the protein CASSIEGTVSYEQYF.